Included here is one T cell receptor (beta chain) sequence, with context. The antigen is undetermined. The data stem from a study of shared clonotypes between healthy human individuals. Findings and limits, study-wide: The sampled material consisted only of blood, and tissue repertoires are likely to differ. Sorted-subset sequencing was shown by rarefaction to be incomplete despite large depth.

Donors were healthy HIV-negative adults without recent acute infections or vaccinations. Original handling: Junction-only immunoSEQ sequences carried no quality scores, so filtering differed. The protocol was immunoSEQ multiplex PCR, while the TCRdb copy is restricted to in-frame clones and leaves out a portion. Clonal size and the V and J genes are those of that table, whereas D and trimming came from the DNA. The data contain some 2,000,000 clones, approximately 94% of them singletons. Source material: naive CD4+ T cells sorted from blood. Noted subset: CD45RA+ positively selected. This receptor was obtained from a man between 18 and 29 years old in good health.

The DNA of the CDR3 is TGTGCCAGCAGCTTGTTTCGGGGGGGAAGCACAGATACGCAGTATTTT. This gives the protein CASSLFRGGSTDTQYF. The chain uses TRBV5-4 and TRBJ2-3, with 8 bases matching TRBD2. The length of the CDR3 is 16 residues. Germline CDR1 reads SGHNT; CDR2 reads YYREEE (reference sequence). Trimming removed 1 base from V and 0 bases from J; junction bases left unmatched: 4. Together with reference TRBV5-4 and TRBJ2-3, the CDR3 gives the full variable domain: ETGVTQSPTHLIKTRGQQVTLRCSSQSGHNTVSWYQQALGQGPQFIFQYYREEENGRGNFPPRFSGLQFPNYSSELNVNALELDDSALYLCASSLFRGGSTDTQYFGPGTRLTVL.